This T cell receptor beta chain was identified in a study of cytomegalovirus exposure and HLA in healthy donors. Study-wide points: Per a later analysis, 18,000 or so TCR beta sequences showed association with HLA alleles at 0.05 false discovery rate. There were several of the most significant clusters that appeared linked to common viral pathogens in a later analysis.

In the PCR, 60 Vbeta and 13 Jbeta primers were used. Clones were sequenced by immunoSEQ multiplex PCR, and TCRdb holds only the in-frame ones, with some missing. Of around 150,000 clones detected, roughly 79% appear once; the ten largest clones hold 2.8%. Comment on this clone: Its antigen is unknown.

These donors counted as nominally healthy when sampled, but unrecorded immune exposures were likely. The sample taken for sequencing was PBMCs. The clonotype was recovered from a male donor in good health and CMV-seronegative.

The CDR3 DNA reads TGTGCCAGCCGATCGACAGGGCTTATTTCTTACTACGAGCAGTACTTC. Amino acid sequence: CASRSTGLISYYEQYF. The chain combines TRBV6-4 with TRBJ2-7; 7 nucleotides line up with TRBD1. The CDR3 has 16 amino acids. Germline CDR1 reads MRHNA; CDR2 reads SNTAGT. With 8 bases clipped from V and 3 bases from J, the junction kept 16 bases outside the gene matches.